This is a list of T cell receptor beta chains from one sample in a study of T cells expressing NK-cell markers. For each CDR3 protein, TCRdb gives one entry from its re-call of the 5' RACE reads, without DNA. With fewer than 400,000 distinct CDR3 sequences in the sample, the ten largest clones hold around 5%. Source material: blood T cells: a sorted CD56 or NKG2C T cell subset, CD4+ or CD8+ T cells, or bulk PBMC T cells (not recorded which). The receptors come from a man aged 18-70 years in good health. Both conserved end residues are part of each CDR3.

CDR3	V	J
CSARERGFGSPLHF	TRBV20-1	TRBJ1-6
CASHRDRDGEQYF	TRBV18	TRBJ2-7
CASRPQGPETQYF	TRBV6-1	TRBJ2-5
CASSWAGGLRETQYF	TRBV9	TRBJ2-5
CASRTNQPGLAGKNEQFF	TRBV6-1	TRBJ2-1
CASSYGRGAANEKLFF	TRBV6-5	TRBJ1-4
CASSAGFGAFF	TRBV28	TRBJ1-1
CASRRTQGSETQYF	TRBV6-1	TRBJ2-5
CSARDIRGGLYQPQHF	TRBV20-1	TRBJ1-5
CASRTGTGIYEQYF	TRBV6-1	TRBJ2-7
CASNSGAGGDREETQYF	TRBV12-3/TRBV12-4	TRBJ2-5
CASSPRPLAGSTDTQYF	TRBV7-8	TRBJ2-3
CASSHRTANYGYTF	TRBV3-1	TRBJ1-2
CASSPGYGETQYF	TRBV5-4	TRBJ2-5
CASSDPGVGIQYF	TRBV2	TRBJ2-4
CASSRTGGSPNEKLFF	TRBV7-2	TRBJ1-4
CASTIGQGPSGYTF	TRBV12-3/TRBV12-4	TRBJ1-2
CASSGQISSYEQYF	TRBV12-3/TRBV12-4	TRBJ2-7
CASRVPGIDGYTF	TRBV6-1	TRBJ1-2
CSARESASGVKETQYF	TRBV20-1	TRBJ2-5
CSVEDGRGSGDTEAFF	TRBV29-1	TRBJ1-1
CASATDSHNEQFF	TRBV5-8	TRBJ2-1
CSARAPAGGPRDTQYF	TRBV20-1	TRBJ2-3
CASSPPAGLKTQYF	TRBV18	TRBJ2-3
CASSLGQGRIEQYF	TRBV27	TRBJ2-7
CSVNLPGQGNDQPQHF	TRBV29-1	TRBJ1-5
CASSPGPPTYEQYF	TRBV7-6	TRBJ2-7
CASSGTGPLTDTQYF	TRBV2	TRBJ2-3
CASSGMGEQYF	TRBV28	TRBJ2-7
CASSLVGPSAGNTIYF	TRBV5-1	TRBJ1-3
CASSQDRGINEQFF	TRBV3-1	TRBJ2-1
CASSVQGSYEQYF	TRBV28	TRBJ2-7
CSARGLEGWGVTQYF	TRBV20-1	TRBJ2-5
CASSPSGGFGNEQFF	TRBV6-1	TRBJ2-1
CASSYSRPTWGWTDTQYF	TRBV6-5	TRBJ2-3